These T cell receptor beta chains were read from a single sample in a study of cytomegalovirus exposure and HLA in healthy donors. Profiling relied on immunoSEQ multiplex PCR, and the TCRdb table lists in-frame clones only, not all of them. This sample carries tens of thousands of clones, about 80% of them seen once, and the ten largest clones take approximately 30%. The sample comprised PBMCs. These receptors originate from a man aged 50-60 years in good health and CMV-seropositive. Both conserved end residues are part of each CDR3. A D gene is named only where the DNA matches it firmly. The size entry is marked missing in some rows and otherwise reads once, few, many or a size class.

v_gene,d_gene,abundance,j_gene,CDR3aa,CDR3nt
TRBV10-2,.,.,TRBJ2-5,CASSEVGEVETQYF,TGCGCCAGCAGTGAGGTTGGGGAGGTGGAGACCCAGTACTTC
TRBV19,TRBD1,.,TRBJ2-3,CASMGNRGRGADTQYF,TGTGCCAGTATGGGAAACAGGGGAAGGGGCGCAGATACGCAGTATTTT
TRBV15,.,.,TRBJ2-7,CATSRDQAVGIYEQYF,TGTGCCACCAGCAGAGATCAGGCAGTTGGAATTTACGAGCAGTACTTC
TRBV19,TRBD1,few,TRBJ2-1,CASRPTGSSYNEQFF,TGTGCCAGTAGACCGACAGGGTCCTCCTACAATGAGCAGTTCTTC
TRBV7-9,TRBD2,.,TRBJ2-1,CASSFYRGTASGRENEQFF,TGTGCCAGCAGCTTCTACAGGGGAACGGCTAGCGGGAGGGAGAATGAGCAGTTCTTC
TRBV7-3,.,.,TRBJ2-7,CASSPFRGQLSEQYF,TGTGCCAGCAGCCCCTTTCGGGGACAATTGAGCGAGCAGTACTTC
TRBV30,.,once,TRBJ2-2,CAWSKTVHGELFF,TGTGCCTGGAGCAAGACAGTACACGGGGAGCTGTTTTTT
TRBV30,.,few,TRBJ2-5,CAWSRARVETQYF,TGTGCCTGGAGTAGGGCCAGGGTTGAGACCCAGTACTTC
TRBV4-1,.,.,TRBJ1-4,CASSPGWLTATNEKLFF,TGCGCCAGCAGCCCCGGTTGGTTGACAGCAACTAATGAAAAACTGTTTTTT
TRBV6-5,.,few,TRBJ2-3,CASSYSRLATDTQYF,TGTGCCAGCAGTTACTCGAGGCTAGCCACAGATACGCAGTATTTT
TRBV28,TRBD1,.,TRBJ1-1,CASSLRRGGTGMTFF,TGTGCCAGCAGTCTCCGGAGGGGGGGGACAGGGATGACTTTCTTT
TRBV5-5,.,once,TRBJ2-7,CASSLVWTDYEQYF,TGTGCCAGCAGCTTGGTCTGGACAGACTACGAGCAGTACTTC
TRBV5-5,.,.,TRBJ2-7,CASSLASGSVLSSYEQYF,TGTGCCAGCAGCTTGGCCTCCGGGAGTGTTCTGAGTTCTTACGAGCAGTACTTC
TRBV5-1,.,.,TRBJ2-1,CASTISSSGSSYNEQFF,TGCGCCAGCACTATATCTAGCTCGGGGTCCTCCTACAATGAGCAGTTCTTC